These 29 T cell receptor beta chains share one sample of origin, sequenced in a study of cytomegalovirus exposure and HLA in healthy donors. Primers: 60 Vbeta forward and 13 Jbeta reverse. Assay used: immunoSEQ multiplex PCR; TCRdb lists only in-frame clones, some missing. This table has over 75,000 clones, roughly 84% appearing once. Specimen: PBMCs. These receptors all stem from a woman in her 50s in good health and CMV-seronegative.

The chain combines TRBV11-3 with TRBJ2-7; TRBD1 agrees at 7 bases. This CDR3 spans 18 amino acids. Germline loops: CDR1 SGHNT, CDR2 YENEEA. The ends lost 2 bases at V and 3 bases at J; junction bases unmatched: 16. CDR3 bases: TGTGCCAGCAGCTTAAGTCCCAAGGGGGCAGTACGAGACTACGAGCAGTACGTC. Translating gives CASSLSPKGAVRDYEQYV.

This chain links TRBV28 with TRBJ1-2; the D gene is possibly TRBD1 (5 bases). CDR3 length equals 13 residues. The ends were cut back, 1 base at V and 7 bases at J, with 10 bases in the middle. Germline CDR1 reads MDHEN; CDR2 reads SYDVKM. The CDR3 region has the DNA TGTGCCAGCAGTTTATATGGCGGGGCTGGCTACACCTTC. It specifies CASSLYGGAGYTF.

For the CDR3, the DNA is TGTGCCAGCAGCGCTGCCACCTCACTAGCGGGATACACAGATACGCAGTATTTT. Amino acids: CASSAATSLAGYTDTQYF. This rearrangement joins TRBV5-6 to TRBJ2-3; 10 bases align to TRBD2. Germline trimming cut 4 bases from V and 2 bases from J; bases unmatched to any gene: 13. The CDR3 spans 18 residues. Germline-derived CDR1 and CDR2 are SGHDT and YYEEEE.

With regard to this clone: At one of its ends the junction is not consistent with the germline gene, which may arise from a read error. The same CDR3 also results from other DNA sequences found in this sample. V is TRBV5-6 and J is TRBJ2-3; TRBD2 matches 8 bases. Germline CDR1 reads SGHDT; CDR2 reads YYEEEE. The CDR3 contains 15 residues. CDR3 DNA: TGTGCCAGCAGCGCGGGACTAGATTTGACAGATACACAGTATTTT. It translates to CASSAGLDLTDTQYF.

The V call is TRBV7-6, the J call TRBJ2-1, with TRBD2 identical over 13 bases. Germline lookup yields CDR1 SGHVS and CDR2 FNYEAQ. The ends lost 7 bases at V and 4 bases at J; junction bases unmatched: 4. The CDR3 extends over 15 amino acids. CDR3 bases: TGTGCCAGCACCGCGACTAGCGGGAGGTACAATGAGCAGTTCTTC. As protein: CASTATSGRYNEQFF.

The J gene is TRBJ2-3, the V gene TRBV5-1; 7 nucleotides line up with TRBD1. The CDR3 totals 15 residues. V shed 0 bases, J shed 2 bases, and the junction held 3 bases outside the gene matches. The germline CDR1 and CDR2 sequences are SGHRS and YFSETQ. The CDR3 DNA sequence: TGCGCCAGCAGCTTGGAGGGACAGCACACAGATACGCAGTATTTT. The encoded protein is CASSLEGQHTDTQYF.

V gene TRBV28 combines with J gene TRBJ2-7, with 12 bases lining up with TRBD2. Trimming cost V 6 bases and J 5 bases; bases outside gene matches: 8. This CDR3 has 15 amino acids. Germline values: CDR1 MDHEN, CDR2 SYDVKM. The CDR3 here is CASRRLAGVTNEQYF. The DNA of the CDR3 is TGTGCCAGCAGACGACTAGCGGGAGTAACCAACGAGCAGTACTTC.

The rearrangement uses TRBV15 and TRBJ2-5, with a weak D call TRBD1 (6 bases). The V and J ends lost 2 bases and 1 base respectively, with 8 bases between them. The germline V gene encodes CDR1 LNHNV and CDR2 YYDKDF (reference sequence). This CDR3 has 14 amino acids. As DNA, the CDR3 is TGTGCCACCAGCAGATCGGACAGCCAAGAGACCCAGTACTTC. Translation gives CATSRSDSQETQYF.

The chain is built from TRBV19 and TRBJ2-1; D might be TRBD2 (6 bases). With 3 bases removed from V and 7 bases from J, the gap between germline ends came to 16 bases. Per the germline V gene, CDR1 is LNHDA and CDR2 is SQIVND (reference sequence). The CDR3 contains 15 residues. The CDR3 region is CASSIGALGGNEQFF. CDR3 DNA: TGTGCCAGTAGTATCGGAGCGCTGGGGGGTAATGAGCAGTTCTTC.

The chain recombines TRBV5-6 with TRBJ2-1; weak D call: TRBD2 (7 bases). There are 15 residues in the CDR3. The V end lost 4 bases, the J end lost 6 bases, and 17 bases lay between the germline ends. Germline CDR1 and CDR2: SGHDT and YYEEEE. CDR3 region: CASSPRGRGSNEQFF. For the CDR3, the DNA is TGTGCCAGCAGCCCCCGGGGGAGGGGGAGCAATGAGCAGTTCTTC.

The chain links TRBV29-1 to TRBJ2-7; D is perhaps TRBD1 (5 bases). CDR3 length: 11 residues. Germline values: CDR1 SQVTM, CDR2 ANQGSEA. V was shortened by 3 bases and J by 5 bases, with 8 bases between the two germline ends. As DNA, the CDR3 is TGCAGCGTTGAGGAAGGGGACGAGCAGTACTTC. Protein sequence: CSVEEGDEQYF.

The chain has TRBV14 and TRBJ2-1; D possibly corresponds to TRBD2 (5 bases). CDR3 size: 12 residues. Germline V gene lookup returns CDR1 SGHDN and CDR2 FVKESK. Trimming pared 1 base from V and 9 bases from J, leaving 7 bases between. CDR3 sequence reads: CASSQVAIEQFF. The CDR3 DNA follows: TGTGCCAGCAGCCAAGTAGCGATTGAGCAGTTCTTC.

The chain is built from TRBV9 and TRBJ1-2; D ambiguous. In germline, CDR1 is SGDLS, CDR2 YYNGEE. This CDR3 comprises 14 residues. Trimming removed 4 bases at V and 0 bases at J, with 10 bases between. The CDR3, as DNA: TGTGCCAGCAGCCGGAGCAGCTCTAACTATGGCTACACCTTC. The encoded protein is CASSRSSSNYGYTF.

The V call is TRBV5-1, the J call TRBJ2-2, with TRBD2 as a possible D gene (5 bases). This CDR3 is 13 amino acids long. Germline CDR1 SGHRS, CDR2 YFSETQ. V was cut by 3 bases and J by 5 bases, with 8 bases left in between. The CDR3 sequence: CASSSGETGELFF. The CDR3 DNA is TGCGCCAGCAGCTCCGGGGAGACCGGGGAGCTGTTTTTT.

The V call is TRBV25-1, the J call TRBJ1-1; 10 positions match TRBD1. Germline lookup yields CDR1 MGHDK and CDR2 SYGVNS. Losses at the gene ends were 8 bases for V and 5 bases for J; bases not matched to a gene: 5. The CDR3 contains 13 residues. In nucleotides, the CDR3 is TGTGCCAGCGGAGACAGGGGGCTTACTGAAGCTTTCTTT. It yields the protein CASGDRGLTEAFF.

This chain joins TRBV10-2 and TRBJ2-7; 7 bases are shared with TRBD1. Germline V gives CDR1 WSHSY, CDR2 SAAADI. The CDR3 has 14 residues. The junction had 4 bases not matched to a gene; V was cut back by 3 bases and J by 2 bases. Written as DNA, the CDR3 is TGCGCCAGCAGTGAAGACAGGGTCACCTACGAGCAGTACTTC. The encoded protein is CASSEDRVTYEQYF.

The chain employs TRBV29-1 and TRBJ1-1, with TRBD1 matching over 8 bases. This CDR3 region has 14 residues. V shed 6 bases and J 0 bases; nucleotides not matched to a gene: 6. Germline lookup yields CDR1 SQVTM and CDR2 ANQGSEA. DNA of the CDR3: TGCAGCGTCTGGACAGGGAGTATGAACACTGAAGCTTTCTTT. As protein: CSVWTGSMNTEAFF.

The gene calls are TRBV4-3 and TRBJ2-5, with D possibly TRBD2 on 8 matching bases. Per the germline V gene, CDR1 is LGHNA and CDR2 is YSLEER. The V end was cut by 1 base, the J end by 5 bases, with 20 bases between. The CDR3 sequence is 17 residues long. CDR3 loop: CASSQGEGARGGETQYF. The CDR3 nucleotides read TGCGCCAGCAGCCAAGGGGAGGGGGCTCGGGGGGGGGAGACCCAGTACTTC.

Comment on this clone: Other nucleotide sequences in the sample specify the same CDR3. This chain connects TRBV29-1 to TRBJ2-4; the D gene is possibly TRBD2 (5 bases). CDR1 SQVTM and CDR2 ANQGSEA come from the germline V gene. V was clipped by 5 bases and J by 8 bases, with 13 bases between them. The CDR3 length is 12 residues. The CDR3 loop reads CSVRTSGDIQYF. CDR3 sequence (DNA): TGCAGCGTTAGAACTAGTGGCGACATTCAGTACTTC.

The sample holds one count of this clone. This chain's CDR3 is CASSWKGHSNQPQHF. Here the CDR3 DNA reads TGTGCCAGCAGTTGGAAGGGACATAGCAATCAGCCCCAGCATTTT. The V and J genes are TRBV28 and TRBJ1-5; possible D gene TRBD1, 6 bases. V lost 4 bases, J lost 0 bases, and 10 bases lay in between. Looked up from germline, CDR1 is MDHEN and CDR2 is SYDVKM. The CDR3 runs 15 residues. The variable domain in full, completed from reference TRBV28 and TRBJ1-5, reads DVKVTQSSRYLVKRTGEKVFLECVQDMDHENMFWYRQDPGLGLRLIYFSYDVKMKEKGDIPEGYSVSREKKERFSLILESASTNQTSMYLCASSWKGHSNQPQHFGDGTRLSIL.

The gene calls are TRBV28 and TRBJ2-7, with D perhaps matching TRBD2 (6 bases). Trimming shortened V by 7 bases and J by 1 base, and 11 bases separated the two germline ends. The CDR3 extends over 13 amino acids. Germline assignment: CDR1 MDHEN and CDR2 SYDVKM. The CDR3 is CASKLLASYEQYF. CDR3 nucleotide sequence: TGTGCCAGCAAACTCCTAGCGTCCTACGAGCAGTACTTC.

V usage is TRBV2 and J usage is TRBJ2-1; a possible D gene is TRBD2 (6 bases). The germline V and J ends were trimmed by 1 base and 2 bases, with 15 bases remaining between them. Germline CDR1 is SNHLY and CDR2 is FYNNEI. The CDR3 is made up of 17 amino acids. The CDR3 DNA is TGTGCCAGCAGTGAAGAAGAACTAGCCCCAGCCTACAATGAGCAGTTCTTC. Encoded protein: CASSEEELAPAYNEQFF.

This chain links TRBV9 with TRBJ2-1, with 8 positions matching TRBD2. With V trimmed by 0 bases and J by 4 bases, 3 bases remained unmatched. The CDR3 covers 15 residues. Germline lookup yields CDR1 SGDLS and CDR2 YYNGEE. The CDR3 sequence is CASSVGASGYNEQFF. The DNA of the CDR3 is TGTGCCAGCAGCGTAGGGGCTAGCGGGTACAATGAGCAGTTCTTC.

The chain links TRBV19 to TRBJ2-1; 9 bases fit TRBD2. Trimming at V came to 5 bases and at J to 4 bases, leaving 9 bases not matched to a gene. The germline V gene has CDR1 LNHDA and CDR2 SQIVND (reference sequence). The CDR3 extends over 16 amino acids. The DNA for the CDR3 is TGTGCCAGTAGTGCCTTTGCTAGCGGGGCTTACAATGAGCAGTTCTTC. Translated, it gives CASSAFASGAYNEQFF. Full variable domain (rest looked up from reference TRBV19 and TRBJ2-1): DGGITQSPKYLFRKEGQNVTLSCEQNLNHDAMYWYRQDPGQGLRLIYYSQIVNDFQKGDIAEGYSVSREKKESFPLTVTSAQKNPTAFYLCASSAFASGAYNEQFFGPGTRLTVL.

The chain has TRBV2 and TRBJ2-2; TRBD1 matches at 9 bases. CDR3 length equals 15 residues. V gave up 7 bases and J gave up 4 bases; unmatched junction bases: 7. The germline V gene encodes CDR1 SNHLY and CDR2 FYNNEI. As DNA, the CDR3 is TGTGCCAGCACCCCCCAGACAGGGGGCACCGGGGAGCTGTTTTTT. Its protein product is CASTPQTGGTGELFF.

The chain recombines TRBV2 with TRBJ2-2; D is uncertain. This CDR3 region has 14 residues. V dropped 3 bases and J dropped 9 bases, with 14 bases sitting between them. Per germline, CDR1 SNHLY and CDR2 FYNNEI. DNA of the CDR3: TGTGCCAGCAGTGATGGAGATCCCCCCAGGGAGCTGTTTTTT. Its protein product is CASSDGDPPRELFF. The variable domain in full, with the rest retrieved from reference TRBV2 and TRBJ2-2, is EPEVTQTPSHQVTQMGQEVILRCVPISNHLYFYWYRQILGQKVEFLVSFYNNEISEKSEIFDDQFSVERPDGSNFTLKIRSTKLEDSAMYFCASSDGDPPRELFFGEGSRLTVL.

The rearrangement links TRBV6-5 to TRBJ1-1; 7 nucleotides line up with TRBD1. V lost 8 bases and J lost 5; bases outside the gene matches: 8. Germline assignment: CDR1 MNHEY and CDR2 SVGAGI. This CDR3 spans 13 amino acids. The DNA for the CDR3 is TGTGCCAGCGCCAGGACAGGAATAACTGAAGCTTTCTTT. It encodes CASARTGITEAFF.

This clone was detected only a few times. This chain joins TRBV28 and TRBJ2-2; TRBD2 matches 13 bases. In germline, CDR1 is MDHEN, CDR2 SYDVKM. This CDR3 has 17 residues. J gave up 3 bases and V 3 bases, and 4 bases lay outside the gene matches. The CDR3 sequence is CASSFATSGRYTGELFF. DNA of the CDR3: TGTGCCAGCAGTTTTGCGACTAGCGGGAGGTACACCGGGGAGCTGTTTTTT. The whole variable domain, filled in from reference TRBV28 and TRBJ2-2, reads DVKVTQSSRYLVKRTGEKVFLECVQDMDHENMFWYRQDPGLGLRLIYFSYDVKMKEKGDIPEGYSVSREKKERFSLILESASTNQTSMYLCASSFATSGRYTGELFFGEGSRLTVL.

The V call is TRBV5-4, the J call TRBJ1-4; D remains ambiguous. This CDR3 has 16 amino acids. Germline V gene sequence: CDR1 SGHNT, CDR2 YYREEE (reference sequence). Trimming removed 0 bases from V and 0 bases from J, with 9 bases in between. The CDR3 sequence: CASSLGTAPTNEKLFF. The CDR3 region has the DNA TGTGCCAGCAGCTTGGGTACAGCTCCAACTAATGAAAAACTGTTTTTT.